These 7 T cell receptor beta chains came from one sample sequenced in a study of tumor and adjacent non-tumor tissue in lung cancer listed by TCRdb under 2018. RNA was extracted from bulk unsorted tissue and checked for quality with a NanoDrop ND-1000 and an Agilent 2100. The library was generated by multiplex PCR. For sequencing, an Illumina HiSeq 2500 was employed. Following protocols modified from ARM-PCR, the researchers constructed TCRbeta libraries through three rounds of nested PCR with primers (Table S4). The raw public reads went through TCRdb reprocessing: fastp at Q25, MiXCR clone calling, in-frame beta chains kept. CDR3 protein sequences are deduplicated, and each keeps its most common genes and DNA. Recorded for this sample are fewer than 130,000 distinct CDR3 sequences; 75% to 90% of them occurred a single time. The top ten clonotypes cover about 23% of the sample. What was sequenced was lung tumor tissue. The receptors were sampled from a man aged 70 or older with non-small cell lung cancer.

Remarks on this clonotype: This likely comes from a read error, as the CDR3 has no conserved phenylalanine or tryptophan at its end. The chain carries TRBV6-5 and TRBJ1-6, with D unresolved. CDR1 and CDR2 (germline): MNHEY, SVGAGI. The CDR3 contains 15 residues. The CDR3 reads CISSYSDGKNSPLHY. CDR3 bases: TGTATCAGCAGTTATTCCGACGGTAAAAATTCACCCCTCCACTAT.

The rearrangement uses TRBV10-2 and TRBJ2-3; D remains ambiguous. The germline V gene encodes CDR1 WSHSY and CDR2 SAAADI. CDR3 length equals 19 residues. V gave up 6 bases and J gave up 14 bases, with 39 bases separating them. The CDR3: CASRDGKTARFLSTDKLYF. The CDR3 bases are TGCGCCAGCAGGGACGGAAAAACGGCTAGATTCCTTAGCACAGATAAGCTGTATTTT.

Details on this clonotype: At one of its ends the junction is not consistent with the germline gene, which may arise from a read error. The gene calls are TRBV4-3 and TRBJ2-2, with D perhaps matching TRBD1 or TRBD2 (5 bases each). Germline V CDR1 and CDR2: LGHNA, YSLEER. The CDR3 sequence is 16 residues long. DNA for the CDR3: TGTGCCAGCAGCTTAGTGGGCACTGGGGACGCCGGGGAGCTGTTTTTT. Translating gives CASSLVGTGDAGELFF.

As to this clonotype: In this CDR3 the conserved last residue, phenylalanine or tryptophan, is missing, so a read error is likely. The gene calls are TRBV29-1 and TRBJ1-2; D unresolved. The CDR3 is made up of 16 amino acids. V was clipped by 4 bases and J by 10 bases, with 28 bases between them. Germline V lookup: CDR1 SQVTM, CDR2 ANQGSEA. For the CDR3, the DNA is TGCAGCGTTGTCCCCATTCAATCCTCGGGAGAAGATGACTACACCTTG. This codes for CSVVPIQSSGEDDYTL.

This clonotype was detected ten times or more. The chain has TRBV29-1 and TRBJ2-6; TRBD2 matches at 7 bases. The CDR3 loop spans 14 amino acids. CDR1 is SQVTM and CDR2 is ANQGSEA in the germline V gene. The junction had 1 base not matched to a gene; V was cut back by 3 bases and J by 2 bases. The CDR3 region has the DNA TGCAGCGTTGAGGCGGGGGCTGGGGCCAACGTCCTGACTTTC. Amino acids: CSVEAGAGANVLTF.

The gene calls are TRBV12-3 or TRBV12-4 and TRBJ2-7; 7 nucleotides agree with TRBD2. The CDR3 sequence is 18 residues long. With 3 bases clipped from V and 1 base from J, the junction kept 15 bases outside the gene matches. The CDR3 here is CASSFMGGGEVRSYEQYF. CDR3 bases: TGTGCCAGCAGTTTTATGGGGGGGGGGGAGGTCAGGTCCTACGAGCAGTACTTC.

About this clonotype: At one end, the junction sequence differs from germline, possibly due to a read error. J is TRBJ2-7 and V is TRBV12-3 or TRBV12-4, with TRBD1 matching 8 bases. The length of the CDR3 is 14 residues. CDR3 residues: CAGSLDRGFYERYF. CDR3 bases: TGTGCCGGCAGTTTAGACAGGGGATTCTACGAGCGGTACTTC.